This TCR beta chain was retrieved from a study of shared clonotypes between healthy human individuals. About the research overall: Researchers assigned three CD4 naive, three CD4 memory, two CD8 naive and one CD8 memory plate to each donor. Study-level results: The study's rarefaction showed incomplete sorted-subset sequencing despite large depth. Naive subsets generally exceeded memory subsets in estimated richness.

As regards this clone: As yet, its antigen is unknown.

CD4+ cell separation produced CD45RA+ naive and CD45RA-negative memory subsets. TCRdb keeps only in-frame clones here, not all; method: immunoSEQ multiplex PCR. In the table there are about 2.4 million clones, around nine tenths of which are singletons. Germline V gives CDR1 SGHTA, CDR2 FQGNSA. The CDR3 extends over 15 amino acids. J was trimmed by 3 bases and V by 1 base; bases with no gene match: 6. The V call is TRBV7-2, the J call TRBJ2-7; 7 bases fit TRBD2. The sequencing sample was made of naive CD4+ T cells sorted from blood. Subset here: CD45RA+ positively selected. The TCR comes from a man younger than 35 in good health. CDR3 in amino acids: CASSLEALAVYEQYF. The CDR3 region has the DNA TGTGCCAGCAGCTTAGAGGCGCTAGCGGTCTACGAGCAGTACTTC.